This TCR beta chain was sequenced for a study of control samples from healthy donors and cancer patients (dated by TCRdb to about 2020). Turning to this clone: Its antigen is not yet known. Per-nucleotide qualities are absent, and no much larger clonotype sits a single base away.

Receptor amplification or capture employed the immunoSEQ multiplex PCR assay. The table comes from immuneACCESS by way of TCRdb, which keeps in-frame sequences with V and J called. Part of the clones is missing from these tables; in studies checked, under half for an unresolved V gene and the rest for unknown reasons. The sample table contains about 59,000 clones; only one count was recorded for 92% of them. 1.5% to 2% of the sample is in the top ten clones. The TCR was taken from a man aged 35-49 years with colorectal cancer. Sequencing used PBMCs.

The nucleotide sequence is given as TGTGCCAGCTCACCAAGGGTCTCCGGGGGCTACGAGCAGTACTTC. This sequence encodes CASSPRVSGGYEQYF. The chain joins TRBV18 to TRBJ2-7, and possibly TRBD2, on 6 matching bases. The CDR3 covers 15 residues, taking in both the cysteine and the phenylalanine. Just CDR3 DNA is preserved here, 45 bases in frame from base 1. V drops 2 bases and J drops 3 bases, leaving 14 bases in between. CDR1 KGHSH and CDR2 LQKENI were looked up in the germline V gene.